Following are 29 T cell receptor beta chains from one sample sequenced in a study of immune evolution from preneoplasia to lung adenocarcinoma. Sequencing was performed with immunoSEQ multiplex PCR; in TCRdb, only in-frame clones are kept and a portion is missing. This sample has around 11,000 clones; 78% occur once, and the top ten carry roughly 3.6%. The sample comprised FFPE minimally invasive lung adenocarcinoma tissue. The receptors were gathered from a person aged 60 to 80 with lung adenocarcinoma.

The chain employs TRBV4-1 and TRBJ1-4; D call uncertain. The V end was cut by 1 base, the J end by 2 bases, with 11 bases between. The length of the CDR3 is 16 residues. CDR1 and CDR2 from the germline V gene are MGHRA and YSYEKL. CDR3 nucleotide sequence: TGCGCCAGCAGCCAAGCTCCATATCTCACTAATGAAAAACTGTTTTTT. Translating gives CASSQAPYLTNEKLFF.

The chain combines TRBV14 with TRBJ2-7; D is ambiguous. CDR3 size: 13 residues. V lost 4 bases and J 7 bases, leaving 14 bases between the germline ends. The germline V gene encodes CDR1 SGHDN and CDR2 FVKESK. The CDR3 DNA reads TGTGCCAGCAGCCCACACCCGCCGCGTGAGCAGTACTTC. Amino acid sequence: CASSPHPPREQYF. The full variable domain, rest sourced from reference TRBV14 and TRBJ2-7, is EAGVTQFPSHSVIEKGQTVTLRCDPISGHDNLYWYRRVMGKEIKFLLHFVKESKQDESGMPNNRFLAERTGGTYSTLKVQPAELEDSGVYFCASSPHPPREQYFGPGTRLTVT.

This rearrangement joins TRBV7-3 to TRBJ2-5, with a weak D call TRBD1 (5 bases). The CDR3 extends over 13 amino acids. Germline V lookup: CDR1 SGHTA, CDR2 FQGTGA. Trimming took off 3 bases at V and 5 bases at J, with 10 bases between the two ends. This CDR3 is CASSLRKGETQYF. The CDR3 nucleotides read TGTGCCAGCAGCTTGAGGAAGGGGGAGACCCAGTACTTC.

The genes are TRBV10-3 and TRBJ2-7, with 7 bases identical to TRBD2. The ends lost 6 bases at V and 10 bases at J; junction bases unmatched: 9. This CDR3 is built from 12 residues. The germline V gene encodes CDR1 ENHRY and CDR2 SYGVKD. CDR3 sequence (DNA): TGTGCCATCAGCCCCGGGACTATTGATCAGTACTTC. Encoded protein: CAISPGTIDQYF.

The chain joins TRBV11-2 to TRBJ1-5; D is undetermined. Trimming removed 1 base at V and 7 bases at J, with 5 bases between. Germline CDR1 reads SGHAT; CDR2 reads FQNNGV. The CDR3 loop spans 12 amino acids. The CDR3 nucleotides read TGTGCCAGCAGCTTAGCGGACCAGCCCCAGCATTTT. This translates into CASSLADQPQHF.

This clone was seen only once. The chain uses TRBV7-3 and TRBJ2-1; tentatively, D is TRBD2 (5 bases). This CDR3 is built from 14 residues. V was pared by 3 bases and J by 2 bases, with 8 bases between. Looked up from germline, CDR1 is SGHTA and CDR2 is FQGTGA. CDR3 nucleotides: TGTGCCAGCAGCTTTAGCGCCGCCTACAATGAGCAGTTCTTC. Protein product: CASSFSAAYNEQFF.

The CDR3 is CASSPVMGSGNQPQHF. CDR3 DNA: TGTGCCAGCTCACCCGTCATGGGGTCGGGTAATCAGCCCCAGCATTTT. The gene calls are TRBV18 and TRBJ1-5; D unresolved. This CDR3 contains 16 residues. Germline V gives CDR1 KGHSH, CDR2 LQKENI. Trimming pared 3 bases from V and 4 bases from J, leaving 16 bases between.

The rearrangement joins TRBV19 to TRBJ1-4; D gene unclear. Germline V gives CDR1 LNHDA, CDR2 SQIVND (reference sequence). This CDR3 comprises 16 residues. The ends were cut back, 7 bases at V and 8 bases at J, with 23 bases in the middle. Here the CDR3 DNA reads TGTGCCAGTACTATGAGTCCCGGGTACTTGGGAGAAAAACTGTTTTTT. Protein: CASTMSPGYLGEKLFF.

The chain joins TRBV7-9 to TRBJ2-1; the D gene is possibly TRBD2 (6 bases). Trimming pared 5 bases from V and 7 bases from J, leaving 21 bases between. The CDR3 has 16 residues. Germline CDR1 is SEHNR and CDR2 is FQNEAQ (reference sequence). CDR3 nucleotide sequence: TGTGCCAGCAGCCCCACCCACGGGCGGGATAAAAATGAGCAGTTCTTC. As protein: CASSPTHGRDKNEQFF. Full variable domain (missing parts from reference TRBV7-9 and TRBJ2-1): DTGVSQNPRHKITKRGQNVTFRCDPISEHNRLYWYRQTLGQGPEFLTYFQNEAQLEKSRLLSDRFSAERPKGSFSTLEIQRTEQGDSAMYLCASSPTHGRDKNEQFFGPGTRLTVL.

This chain links TRBV27 with TRBJ2-3, with D maybe TRBD1 (6 bases). CDR1 is MNHEY and CDR2 is SMNVEV in the germline V gene (reference sequence). The CDR3 length is 15 residues. Trimming shortened V by 4 bases and J by 3 bases, and 14 bases separated the two germline ends. In nucleotides, the CDR3 is TGTGCCAGCAGTTCACAGGGCTTCGGGACAGATACGCAGTATTTT. This codes for CASSSQGFGTDTQYF.

For the CDR3, the DNA is TGTGCCAGCAGCTTGGACAGGGACTCTGAAGCTTTCTTT. It encodes CASSLDRDSEAFF. V usage is TRBV7-2 and J usage is TRBJ1-1, with 8 bases matching TRBD1. Germline-derived CDR1 and CDR2 are SGHTA and FQGNSA. The CDR3 is made up of 13 amino acids. With 3 bases clipped from V and 6 bases from J, the junction kept 3 bases outside the gene matches.

This clone occurred once. The junction and the germline gene differ at one end; a read error may be behind it. This chain links TRBV29-1 with TRBJ2-5; D is undetermined. The CDR3 loop spans 14 amino acids. CDR1 SQVTM and CDR2 ANQGSEA come from the germline V gene. In DNA form, the CDR3 reads TGCAGCGTTCTTTCCGGGCTCCCCCAAGGGACCCAGTACTTC. It translates to CSVLSGLPQGTQYF.

The table lists this clone with a few counts. This chain joins TRBV21-1 and TRBJ1-5; the table's D call of TRBD1 was not tested on the DNA. TRBV21-1 is shown as a pseudogene. The CDR3 has 15 amino acids. CDR3 residues: CASRRRTASNQPQHF. CDR3 DNA sequence: TGTGCCAGCAGACGGAGGACAGCTAGCAATCAGCCCCAGCATTTT.

The chain is built from TRBV28 and TRBJ1-4; 8 bases match TRBD1. The CDR3 sequence is 17 residues long. V shed 5 bases, J shed 3 bases, and the junction held 11 bases outside the gene matches. Germline CDR1 reads MDHEN; CDR2 reads SYDVKM. As DNA, the CDR3 is TGTGCCAGCAGTGACCGGACAGGGTGGATGTCTAATGAAAAACTGTTTTTT. It is translated as CASSDRTGWMSNEKLFF.

CDR3: CASSLWGNTEAFF. The CDR3 bases are TGTGCCAGCAGTCTCTGGGGCAACACTGAAGCTTTCTTT. The chain employs TRBV27 and TRBJ1-1, with D perhaps matching TRBD1 (5 bases). Germline lookup yields CDR1 MNHEY and CDR2 SMNVEV (reference sequence). The CDR3 runs to 13 residues. V lost 5 bases, J lost 2 bases, and 9 bases lay in between.

The chain has TRBV5-5 and TRBJ1-1, with unresolved D. Trimming pared 4 bases from V and 5 bases from J, leaving 9 bases between. Germline V gives CDR1 SGHKS, CDR2 YYEKEE (reference sequence). The CDR3 extends over 12 amino acids. This CDR3 is CASSTHTTEAFF. The CDR3 DNA reads as TGTGCCAGCAGCACTCACACGACTGAAGCTTTCTTT.

V is TRBV6-1 and J is TRBJ2-3; D may be TRBD2 (7 bases). The CDR3 spans 18 residues. Germline-derived CDR1 and CDR2 are MNHNS and SASEGT. Trimming took off 0 bases at V and 2 bases at J, with 18 bases between the two ends. CDR3 sequence reads: CASSEAPGGGGPTDTQYF. DNA of the CDR3: TGTGCCAGCAGTGAAGCGCCTGGAGGGGGAGGGCCCACAGATACGCAGTATTTT.

V is TRBV5-1 and J is TRBJ2-7; TRBD1 matches at 7 bases. This CDR3 contains 14 residues. J gave up 2 bases and V 8 bases, and 10 bases lay outside the gene matches. In germline, CDR1 is SGHRS, CDR2 YFSETQ. The CDR3 nucleotides are TGCGCCAGGACCGGGACAGAAACCCCCTACGAGCAGTACTTC. It yields the protein CARTGTETPYEQYF.

Concerning this clone itself: Relative to the germline gene, one junction end is altered; a read error may explain this. The gene calls are TRBV7-6 and TRBJ1-1, with D maybe TRBD1 (5 bases). This CDR3 has 17 amino acids. Per germline, CDR1 SGHVS and CDR2 FNYEAQ. The CDR3, as DNA: TGTGCTAGCAGCTTAGTATCGGGGCCCTACATGAACACTGAAGCTTTCTTT. Its protein product is CASSLVSGPYMNTEAFF.

For the CDR3, the DNA is TGTGCCAGCAGCCCCCCCGGACAGGGTGCGGGCTACACCTTC. Its protein is CASSPPGQGAGYTF. The rearrangement links TRBV5-6 to TRBJ1-2; TRBD1 aligns across 8 bases. Germline assignment: CDR1 SGHDT and CDR2 YYEEEE. The CDR3 sequence is 14 residues long. The V and J ends lost 4 bases and 8 bases, in that order; junction bases with no gene match: 10.

V and J are TRBV5-6 and TRBJ2-1; possible D gene TRBD2, 7 bases. This CDR3 contains 17 residues. The V and J ends lost 5 bases and 6 bases respectively, with 24 bases between them. CDR1 is SGHDT, CDR2 YYEEEE, per germline. This chain's CDR3 is CASSRGALGGSGNEQFF. The CDR3, as DNA: TGTGCCAGCAGTAGGGGGGCCCTGGGCGGGAGCGGCAATGAGCAGTTCTTC. Combining the CDR3 with reference TRBV5-6 and TRBJ2-1 gives the whole variable domain DAGVTQSPTHLIKTRGQQVTLRCSPKSGHDTVSWYQQALGQGPQFIFQYYEEEERQRGNFPDRFSGHQFPNYSSELNVNALLLGDSALYLCASSRGALGGSGNEQFFGPGTRLTVL.

The chain uses TRBV19 and TRBJ1-1; D is perhaps TRBD1 (6 bases). Germline values: CDR1 LNHDA, CDR2 SQIVND (reference sequence). V dropped 10 bases and J dropped 1 base, with 19 bases sitting between them. The CDR3 length is 15 residues. DNA of the CDR3: TGTGCCACTACAAAAGGTGGACAGCAGAACACTGAAGCTTTCTTT. Encoded protein: CATTKGGQQNTEAFF.

The rearrangement links TRBV7-3 to TRBJ2-1, with 8 bases aligning to TRBD2. This CDR3 is built from 14 residues. V gave up 6 bases and J gave up 7 bases; unmatched junction bases: 8. Germline V gene data show CDR1 as SGHTA and CDR2 as FQGTGA. In DNA, the CDR3 is TGTGCCAGCAGTTACTACGGGGGGGCAAATGAGCAGTTCTTC. The encoded protein is CASSYYGGANEQFF. The entire variable domain, with the rest obtained from reference TRBV7-3 and TRBJ2-1, is as follows: GAGVSQTPSNKVTEKGKYVELRCDPISGHTALYWYRQSLGQGPEFLIYFQGTGAADDSGLPNDRFFAVRPEGSVSTLKIQRTERGDSAVYLCASSYYGGANEQFFGPGTRLTVL.

Only one count was recorded for this clone. This chain joins TRBV5-1 and TRBJ1-6, with 7 bases matching TRBD1. The trim removed 7 bases at V and 2 bases at J, leaving 6 bases unmatched. The length of the CDR3 is 15 residues. Germline V lookup: CDR1 SGHRS, CDR2 YFSETQ. The CDR3 DNA follows: TGCGCCAGCGGGAGGGGGCTGGCCTATAATTCACCCCTCCACTTT. Its translation: CASGRGLAYNSPLHF. Full variable domain (remainder filled in from reference TRBV5-1 and TRBJ1-6): KAGVTQTPRYLIKTRGQQVTLSCSPISGHRSVSWYQQTPGQGLQFLFEYFSETQRNKGNFPGRFSGRQFSNSRSEMNVSTLELGDSALYLCASGRGLAYNSPLHFGNGTRLTVT.

The chain recombines TRBV7-9 with TRBJ1-4; possible D gene TRBD1, 6 bases. This CDR3 is built from 14 residues. Germline CDR1 is SEHNR and CDR2 is FQNEAQ (reference sequence). Trimming left V 1 base short and J 12 bases short, with 15 bases between. The CDR3 is CASSLVTTGRELFF. The CDR3 DNA is TGTGCCAGCAGCTTAGTTACCACAGGGCGGGAACTGTTTTTT.

The chain joins TRBV11-2 to TRBJ2-7; TRBD2 matches 7 bases. V shed 5 bases, J shed 3 bases, and the junction held 10 bases outside the gene matches. The CDR3 has 15 amino acids. The germline V gene has CDR1 SGHAT and CDR2 FQNNGV. The CDR3 spells CASSPREDGYYEQYF. The CDR3 DNA is TGTGCCAGCAGCCCCCGGGAGGACGGGTACTACGAGCAGTACTTC. Filled out from reference TRBV11-2 and TRBJ2-7, the complete variable domain reads EAGVAQSPRYKIIEKRQSVAFWCNPISGHATLYWYQQILGQGPKLLIQFQNNGVVDDSQLPKDRFSAERLKGVDSTLKIQPAKLEDSAVYLCASSPREDGYYEQYFGPGTRLTVT.

With regard to this clone: Mismatch with germline at one junction end may stem from a read error. The CDR3 spells CASEDGNGQFF. The CDR3 DNA sequence: TGTGCCAGCGAGGACGGTAATGGGCAGTTCTTC. The genes are TRBV6-5 and TRBJ2-1; D not certain. Germline CDR1 is MNHEY and CDR2 is SVGAGI. This CDR3 contains 11 residues.

This clone was found a few times. The genes are TRBV6-1 and TRBJ1-1; no clear D. Germline V gene lookup returns CDR1 MNHNS and CDR2 SASEGT. There are 13 residues in the CDR3. The V end lost 6 bases, the J end lost 1 base, and 9 bases lay between the germline ends. The CDR3 protein is CASSMTQNTEAFF. CDR3 sequence (DNA): TGTGCCAGCAGCATGACTCAGAACACTGAAGCTTTCTTT.

Of note for this clone: Other DNA sequences in this sample translate to the same CDR3. V is TRBV28 and J is TRBJ2-1; D tentatively reads TRBD1 or TRBD2 (7 bases each). Deletions cut 7 bases from V and 1 base from J, with 17 bases between. Germline CDR1 MDHEN, CDR2 SYDVKM. This CDR3 has 16 amino acids. The CDR3 loop reads CASNFQGGQSYNEQFF. CDR3 DNA: TGTGCCAGCAATTTTCAGGGGGGGCAGTCCTACAATGAGCAGTTCTTC.